The present T cell receptor beta chain was sequenced within a study of blood T cell repertoires in COVID-19. Overall study: Samples representing acute and convalescent COVID-19 were sourced from the United States, Italy and Spain. T cells, B-cell-depleted T cells, or PBMCs provided the cDNA or gDNA that served as material.

Germline assignment: CDR1 KGHDR and CDR2 SFDVKD. V was clipped by 0 bases and J by 0 bases; unmatched bases: 8. CDR3 length equals 18 residues. Libraries were prepared by immunoSEQ multiplex PCR; TCRdb keeps only in-frame clonotypes and omits some of them. This sample has a few hundred thousand clones, with roughly nine tenths found just once. Which cohort a participant joined came from the clinical history participants gave. The chain recombines TRBV24-1 with TRBJ2-7; 9 bases fit TRBD1. This clonotype was obtained from a woman in her twenties or thirties who had recovered from COVID-19. The sample was PBMCs or T cells enriched from blood (not recorded which). CDR3 protein: CATSDLQGTGTISYEQYF. The CDR3 bases are TGTGCCACCAGTGATTTGCAGGGGACAGGGACGATCTCCTACGAGCAGTACTTC.